This is a list of T cell receptor beta chains from one sample in a study of cytomegalovirus exposure and HLA in healthy donors. Using immunoSEQ multiplex PCR, the repertoire was profiled, and TCRdb retains in-frame clones only, with some absent. Among just over 150,000 clones listed, 60% to 80% were seen once. The sequenced material came from PBMCs. Source of these receptors: a woman between 45 and 65 years old in good health and CMV-seropositive. Both conserved end residues are part of each CDR3. D genes are given only for firm matches. Some rows mark clone size as missing; the rest say once, few, many or name a class of expanded clone.

v_call	clone_size	j_call	d_call	cdr3_nt	cdr3_aa
TRBV4-3	-	TRBJ2-1	-	TGCGCCAGCAGCCAAGATCCACTTAGCTCCTACAATGAGCAGTTCTTC	CASSQDPLSSYNEQFF
TRBV9	-	TRBJ1-3	-	TGTGCCAGCAGCGTAGCTGTCTCTGGAAACACCATATATTTT	CASSVAVSGNTIYF
TRBV6-5	-	TRBJ2-3	TRBD2	TGTGCCAGCAGCCCCCGGCGGGGGTCCACAGATACGCAGTATTTT	CASSPRRGSTDTQYF
TRBV5-1	-	TRBJ2-7	TRBD1	TGCGCCAGCAGCTTCGGGACAGGTGCCTACGAGCAGTACTTC	CASSFGTGAYEQYF
TRBV25-1	-	TRBJ1-2	TRBD1	TGTGCCAGCAGCGGGACAGGGGACTATGGCTACACCTTC	CASSGTGDYGYTF
TRBV30	once	TRBJ2-4	-	TGTGCCTCACTGGGGGGGCTCTTCGGGAACATTCAGTACTTC	CASLGGLFGNIQYF
TRBV7-9	once	TRBJ1-6	-	TGTGCCAGCACCTTGGACAGCTCCTATAATTCACCCCTCCACTTT	CASTLDSSYNSPLHF
TRBV18	-	TRBJ2-5	TRBD1	TGTGCCAGCTCACGGGACAGCCCGCAAGAGACCCAGTACTTC	CASSRDSPQETQYF
TRBV27	-	TRBJ2-1	TRBD2	TGTGCCAGCAGTTTAAGGCGAGCGGGAGGGTACAATGAGCAGTTCTTC	CASSLRRAGGYNEQFF
TRBV29-1	-	TRBJ2-5	TRBD2	TGCAGCGTTGAAGGGCCTAGCGGGGCTCAAGAGACCCAGTACTTC	CSVEGPSGAQETQYF
TRBV2	-	TRBJ1-3	-	TGTGCCAGCAGTGACATCTCTGGAAACACCATATATTTT	CASSDISGNTIYF
TRBV19	-	TRBJ1-5	-	TGTGCCAGTAGTTTTGGACAATCAGGGCCCCAGCATTTT	CASSFGQSGPQHF
TRBV10-3	once	TRBJ1-5	-	TGTGCCATCAGTGACCTTATAGATCAGCCCCAGCATTTT	CAISDLIDQPQHF
TRBV6-6	once	TRBJ1-5	-	TGTGCCAGCGGTGGACAGTTGGGACAGCCCCAGCATTTT	CASGGQLGQPQHF
TRBV7-2	once	TRBJ2-1	-	TGTGCCAGCAGCTTGACCCGTCTAGGTTTCGGCAATGAGCAGTTCTTC	CASSLTRLGFGNEQFF
TRBV28	-	TRBJ2-7	TRBD2	TGTGCCAGCACCAGGGCGGGAGGCACCTACGAGCAGTACTTC	CASTRAGGTYEQYF
TRBV5-6	-	TRBJ1-5	-	TGTGCCAGCAGCTCTACGGACAGAAATCAGCCCCAGCATTTT	CASSSTDRNQPQHF
TRBV28	-	TRBJ2-7	-	TGTGCCAGCGGAAAGGGGCAGGGAGGCTACGAGCAGTACTTC	CASGKGQGGYEQYF
TRBV19	-	TRBJ1-2	-	TGTGCCAGTACCCCCCGCGGTCCCGGGGGTGGCTACACCTTC	CASTPRGPGGGYTF
TRBV5-1	-	TRBJ2-6	-	TGCGCCAGCAGCCCTGGACAGCCGAGCTCTGGGGCCAACGTCCTGACTTTC	CASSPGQPSSGANVLTF
TRBV19	-	TRBJ2-1	-	TGTGCCAGTAGTATAATCCCCCTCGATGAGCAGTTCTTC	CASSIIPLDEQFF
TRBV4-3	-	TRBJ2-1	TRBD2	TGCGCCAGCAGCCAAGTAGCGGGGGGCTACAATGAGCAGTTCTTC	CASSQVAGGYNEQFF
TRBV5-1	-	TRBJ1-4	-	TGCGCCAGCAGCTTGGGAGGAGCTAATGAAAAACTGTTTTTT	CASSLGGANEKLFF
TRBV5-1	-	TRBJ2-3	TRBD2	TGCGCCAGCAGCCCCCAAGGACTAGCGGGACACACAGATACGCAGTATTTT	CASSPQGLAGHTDTQYF
TRBV14	-	TRBJ1-6	TRBD1	TGTGCCAGCAGCCATTCGGACAGGGGCTATAATTCACCCCTCCACTTT	CASSHSDRGYNSPLHF
TRBV7-2	-	TRBJ1-6	TRBD1	TGTGCCAGCAGCTCGGGACAGCCCAATTCACCCCTCCACTTT	CASSSGQPNSPLHF
TRBV7-8	-	TRBJ1-2	TRBD1	TGTGCCAGCAGCCCCCGACAGGGTTTTTATGGCTACACCTTC	CASSPRQGFYGYTF
TRBV5-6	-	TRBJ1-5	-	TGTGCCAGCAGCTTCGGACAATGGGATCAGCCCCAGCATTTT	CASSFGQWDQPQHF
TRBV10-1	once	TRBJ2-7	-	TGCGCCAGCAGTGAGTCTCCCGAGTGGGAGCAGTACTTC	CASSESPEWEQYF
TRBV4-3	-	TRBJ1-1	TRBD1	TGCGCCAGCAGCCATGGGGCCGGGGACAGTGAAGCTTTCTTT	CASSHGAGDSEAFF
TRBV29-1	few	TRBJ1-3	TRBD1	TGCAGGGACAGAACCCAGGGGGGTCTCTATGGAAACACCATATATTTT	CRDRTQGGLYGNTIYF
TRBV28	-	TRBJ2-1	TRBD2	TGTGCCAGCTGCCTGCCGGGGGGGTACAATGAGCAGTTCTTC	CASCLPGGYNEQFF
TRBV7-3	-	TRBJ2-2	TRBD1	TGTGCCAGCAGCCGTTCTGGGACAGTGAACACCGGGGAGCTGTTTTTT	CASSRSGTVNTGELFF
TRBV6-6	-	TRBJ1-2	TRBD1	TGTGCCAGCAGCCCTCGACAGGGGAGCGTGAACTATGGCTACACCTTC	CASSPRQGSVNYGYTF
TRBV6-1	-	TRBJ2-7	TRBD2	TGTGCCAGCAGTGAAGGTCCCGGGGGGTACTACGAGCAGTACTTC	CASSEGPGGYYEQYF
TRBV9	few	TRBJ2-5	TRBD2	TGTGCCAGCAGCGGGCTAGCGGGAGAAGGTCGAGAGACCCAGTACTTC	CASSGLAGEGRETQYF
TRBV6-1	-	TRBJ2-3	-	TGTGCCAGCGCCAGGGTTCATGGAGATACGCAGTATTTT	CASARVHGDTQYF
TRBV12-5	-	TRBJ2-1	-	TGTGCTAGTGGTTCAGGCTCGAGCTCCTACAATGAGCAGTTCTTC	CASGSGSSSYNEQFF
TRBV6-5	few	TRBJ1-1	TRBD1	TGTGCCAGCAGTTACAGGGACAGGGTTAACACTGAAGCTTTCTTT	CASSYRDRVNTEAFF
TRBV7-3	-	TRBJ2-3	TRBD2	TGTGCCAGCAGCTTGATGGGGACTAGCGGGATAGATACGCAGTATTTT	CASSLMGTSGIDTQYF
TRBV5-4	-	TRBJ1-2	TRBD1	TGTGCCAGCAGCCGAGGACAGGGGGGATATGGCTACACCTTC	CASSRGQGGYGYTF
TRBV29-1	-	TRBJ1-1	-	TGCAGCGTTGAAGACGCGAGGAACACTGAAGCTTTCTTT	CSVEDARNTEAFF
TRBV9	-	TRBJ2-3	-	TGTGCCAGCAGCCCCCCCGGAGGGCTAGATACGCAGTATTTT	CASSPPGGLDTQYF
TRBV19	-	TRBJ1-1	TRBD1	TGTGCCAGTAGTATAGGACAGGGGATGGAAGCTTTCTTT	CASSIGQGMEAFF
TRBV10-1	-	TRBJ2-3	-	TGCGCCAGCAGTGAAGAGGACATACAAAGCACAGATACGCAGTATTTT	CASSEEDIQSTDTQYF
TRBV5-1	-	TRBJ2-5	-	TGCGCCAGCACCCCACCCGGGGGAGGACAAGAGACCCAGTACTTC	CASTPPGGGQETQYF
TRBV6-5	-	TRBJ2-2	-	TGTGCCAGCCGCAAGACCACTATTCGGGCCGGGGAGCTGTTTTTT	CASRKTTIRAGELFF
TRBV10-3	few	TRBJ2-7	TRBD2	TGTGCCATCAGTGAGTCGGGGCGGGAGTTGGGGTCCTACGAGCAGTACTTC	CAISESGRELGSYEQYF
TRBV19	-	TRBJ2-5	TRBD1	TGTGCCAGTAGTATCCAGGGGGCTACAGAGACCCAGTACTTC	CASSIQGATETQYF
TRBV29-1	-	TRBJ2-1	-	TGCAGCGTTCTAGTGTCCTTCTACAATGAGCAGTTCTTC	CSVLVSFYNEQFF
TRBV12-5	-	TRBJ2-7	-	TGTGCTAGTGGCCTGCAACCCACAGGGGGGGACGAGCAGTACTTC	CASGLQPTGGDEQYF
TRBV7-7	-	TRBJ2-2	TRBD1	TGTGCTAGCAGCTCCGACAGGGTCACCGGGGAGCTGTTTTTT	CASSSDRVTGELFF
TRBV4-2	-	TRBJ2-7	-	TGTGCCAGCAGCCCGACAGGACCTCCCTACGAGCAGTACTTC	CASSPTGPPYEQYF
TRBV5-5	-	TRBJ1-1	TRBD1	TGTGCCAGCAGCACCGGGACAGGGGGCGCGTTCGGCGCTTTCTTT	CASSTGTGGAFGAFF